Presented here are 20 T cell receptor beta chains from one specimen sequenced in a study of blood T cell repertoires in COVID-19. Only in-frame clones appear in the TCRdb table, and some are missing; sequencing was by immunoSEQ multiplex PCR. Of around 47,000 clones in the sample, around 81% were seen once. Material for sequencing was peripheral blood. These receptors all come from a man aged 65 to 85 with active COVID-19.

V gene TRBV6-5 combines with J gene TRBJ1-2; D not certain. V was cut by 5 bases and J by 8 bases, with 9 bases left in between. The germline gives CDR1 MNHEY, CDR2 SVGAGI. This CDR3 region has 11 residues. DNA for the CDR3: TGTGCCAGCAGTCCGGGGTACGGCTACACCTTC. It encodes CASSPGYGYTF.

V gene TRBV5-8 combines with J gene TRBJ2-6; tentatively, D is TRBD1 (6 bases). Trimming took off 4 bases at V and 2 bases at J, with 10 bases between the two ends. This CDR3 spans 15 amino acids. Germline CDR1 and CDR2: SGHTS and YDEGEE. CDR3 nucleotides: TGTGCCAGCAGCCCAGGGGTGGCTGGGGCCAACGTCCTGACTTTC. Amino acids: CASSPGVAGANVLTF.

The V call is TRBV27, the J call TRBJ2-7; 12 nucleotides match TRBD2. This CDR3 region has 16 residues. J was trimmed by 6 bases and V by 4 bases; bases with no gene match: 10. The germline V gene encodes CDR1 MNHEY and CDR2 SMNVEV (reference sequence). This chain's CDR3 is CASSSSSGGALSEQYF. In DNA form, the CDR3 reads TGTGCCAGCAGTTCCTCTAGCGGGGGGGCCCTTTCCGAGCAGTACTTC.

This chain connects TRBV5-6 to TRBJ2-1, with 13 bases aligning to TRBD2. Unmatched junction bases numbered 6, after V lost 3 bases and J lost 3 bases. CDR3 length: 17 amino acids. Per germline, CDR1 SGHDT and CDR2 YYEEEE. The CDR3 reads CASSSLAGGSSYNEQFF. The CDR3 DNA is TGTGCCAGCAGCTCACTAGCGGGGGGGTCCAGCTACAATGAGCAGTTCTTC.

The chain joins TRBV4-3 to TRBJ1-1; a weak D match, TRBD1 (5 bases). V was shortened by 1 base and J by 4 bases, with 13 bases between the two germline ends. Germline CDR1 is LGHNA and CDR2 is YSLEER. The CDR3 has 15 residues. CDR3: CASSQVLRGTTEAFF. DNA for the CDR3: TGCGCCAGCAGCCAAGTTCTCCGCGGGACCACTGAAGCTTTCTTT.

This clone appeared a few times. CDR3 residues: CASSEGGRVNSPLHF. In nucleotides, the CDR3 is TGTGCCAGCAGTGAAGGAGGCAGGGTTAATTCACCCCTCCACTTT. This chain joins TRBV2 and TRBJ1-6; tentative D call: TRBD1 (5 bases). The germline gives CDR1 SNHLY, CDR2 FYNNEI. V lost 1 base to trimming and J lost 6 bases, with 10 bases between them. CDR3 length: 15 amino acids.

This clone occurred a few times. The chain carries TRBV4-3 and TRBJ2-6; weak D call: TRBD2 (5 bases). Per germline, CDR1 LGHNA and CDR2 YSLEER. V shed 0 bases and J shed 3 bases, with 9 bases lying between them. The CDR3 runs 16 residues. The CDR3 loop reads CASSQDAGVGANVLTF. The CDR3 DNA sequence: TGCGCCAGCAGCCAAGATGCCGGGGTTGGGGCCAACGTCCTGACTTTC.

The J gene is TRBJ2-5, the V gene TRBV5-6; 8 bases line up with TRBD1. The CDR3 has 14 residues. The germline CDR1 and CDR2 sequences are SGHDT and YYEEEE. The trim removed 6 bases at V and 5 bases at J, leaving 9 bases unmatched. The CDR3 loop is CASNNRGSRETQYF. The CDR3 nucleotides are TGTGCCAGCAACAACAGGGGGTCACGGGAGACCCAGTACTTC.

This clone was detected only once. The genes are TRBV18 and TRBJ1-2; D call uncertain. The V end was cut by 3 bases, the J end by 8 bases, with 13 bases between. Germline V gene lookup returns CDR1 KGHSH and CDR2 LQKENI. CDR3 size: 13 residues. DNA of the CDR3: TGTGCCAGCTCACCTCTAACAGAAAACGGCTACACCTTC. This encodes CASSPLTENGYTF. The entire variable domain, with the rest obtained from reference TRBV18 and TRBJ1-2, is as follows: NAGVMQNPRHLVRRRGQEARLRCSPMKGHSHVYWYRQLPEEGLKFMVYLQKENIIDESGMPKERFSAEFPKEGPSILRIQQVVRGDSAAYFCASSPLTENGYTFGSGTRLTVV.

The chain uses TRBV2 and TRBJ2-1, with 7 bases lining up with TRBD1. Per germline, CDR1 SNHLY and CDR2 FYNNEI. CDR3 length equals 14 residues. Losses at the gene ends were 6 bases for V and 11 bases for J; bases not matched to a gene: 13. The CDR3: CASRTTGRWNQQFF. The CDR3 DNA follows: TGTGCCAGCAGAACGACAGGGCGGTGGAACCAGCAGTTCTTC.

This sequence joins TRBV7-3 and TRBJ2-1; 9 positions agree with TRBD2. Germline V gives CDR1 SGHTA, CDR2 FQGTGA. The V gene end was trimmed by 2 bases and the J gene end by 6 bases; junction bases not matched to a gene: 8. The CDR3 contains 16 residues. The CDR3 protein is CASSLPPGGGGNEQFF. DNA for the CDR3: TGTGCCAGCAGCTTACCCCCCGGCGGGGGGGGCAATGAGCAGTTCTTC. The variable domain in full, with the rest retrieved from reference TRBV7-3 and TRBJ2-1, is GAGVSQTPSNKVTEKGKYVELRCDPISGHTALYWYRQSLGQGPEFLIYFQGTGAADDSGLPNDRFFAVRPEGSVSTLKIQRTERGDSAVYLCASSLPPGGGGNEQFFGPGTRLTVL.

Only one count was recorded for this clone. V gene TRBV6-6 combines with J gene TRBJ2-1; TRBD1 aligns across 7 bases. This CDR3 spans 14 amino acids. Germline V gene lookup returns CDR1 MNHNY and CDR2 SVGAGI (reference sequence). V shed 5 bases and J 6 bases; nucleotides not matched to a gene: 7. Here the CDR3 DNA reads TGTGCCAGCAGTAACTGGGACAGCCGCAATGAGCAGTTCTTC. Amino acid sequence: CASSNWDSRNEQFF.

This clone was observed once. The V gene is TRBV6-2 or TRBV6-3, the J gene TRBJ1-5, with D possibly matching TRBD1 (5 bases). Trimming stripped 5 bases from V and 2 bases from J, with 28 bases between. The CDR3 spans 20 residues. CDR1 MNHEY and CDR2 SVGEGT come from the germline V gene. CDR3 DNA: TGTGCCAGCAGTCTGCTCCCTACAAGGGGCGCGATCGGTGGCAATCAGCCCCAGCATTTT. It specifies CASSLLPTRGAIGGNQPQHF.

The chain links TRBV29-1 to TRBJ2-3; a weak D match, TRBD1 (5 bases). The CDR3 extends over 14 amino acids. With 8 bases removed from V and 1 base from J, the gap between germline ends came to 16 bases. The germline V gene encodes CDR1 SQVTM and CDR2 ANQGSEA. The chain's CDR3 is CSTGQGVGTDTQYF. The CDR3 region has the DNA TGCAGCACCGGACAAGGGGTGGGCACAGATACGCAGTATTTT.

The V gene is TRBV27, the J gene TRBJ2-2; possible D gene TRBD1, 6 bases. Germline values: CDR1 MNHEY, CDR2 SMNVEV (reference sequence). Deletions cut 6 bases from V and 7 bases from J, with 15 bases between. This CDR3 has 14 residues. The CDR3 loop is CASRMDRGVGELFF. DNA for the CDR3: TGTGCCAGCAGGATGGACAGAGGCGTCGGGGAGCTGTTTTTT.

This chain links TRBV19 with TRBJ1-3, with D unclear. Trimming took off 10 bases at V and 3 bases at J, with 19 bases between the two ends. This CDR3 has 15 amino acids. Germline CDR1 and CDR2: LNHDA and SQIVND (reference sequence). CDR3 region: CATRNPTTYGNTIYF. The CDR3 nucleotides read TGTGCCACCAGGAACCCGACCACTTATGGAAACACCATATATTTT.

The CDR3: CASSPSRDRGENTEAFF. Written as DNA, the CDR3 is TGTGCCAGCAGTCCGTCCCGGGACAGGGGCGAGAACACTGAAGCTTTCTTT. The chain carries TRBV27 and TRBJ1-1, with 10 nucleotides matching TRBD1. Germline V lookup: CDR1 MNHEY, CDR2 SMNVEV (reference sequence). This CDR3 comprises 17 residues. V lost 5 bases and J lost 1; bases outside the gene matches: 10.

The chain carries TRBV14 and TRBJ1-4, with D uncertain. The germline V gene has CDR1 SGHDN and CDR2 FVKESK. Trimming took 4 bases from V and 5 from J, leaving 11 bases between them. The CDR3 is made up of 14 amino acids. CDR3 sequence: CASSPLRRNEKLFF. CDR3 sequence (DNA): TGTGCCAGCAGCCCTCTCCGGAGGAATGAAAAACTGTTTTTT.

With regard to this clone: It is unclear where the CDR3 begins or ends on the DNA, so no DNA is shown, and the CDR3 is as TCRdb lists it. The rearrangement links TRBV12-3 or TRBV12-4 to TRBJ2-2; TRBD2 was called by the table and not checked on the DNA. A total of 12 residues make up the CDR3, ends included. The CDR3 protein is CASSSSAGELFF.

The CDR3 is CASSQRQFPDTNEKLFF. The CDR3 nucleotides read TGCGCCAGCAGCCAAAGACAGTTCCCCGATACTAATGAAAAACTGTTTTTT. The chain joins TRBV4-1 to TRBJ1-4; D perhaps matches TRBD1 (5 bases). Per germline, CDR1 MGHRA and CDR2 YSYEKL. The CDR3 runs to 17 residues. V was trimmed by 2 bases and J by 2 bases, leaving 15 bases between them.